Listed below are T cell receptor beta chains from one sample, sequenced in a study of blood T cell repertoires in COVID-19. Assay: immunoSEQ multiplex PCR; the TCRdb copy retains only in-frame clones and omits some. The sample shows about 42,000 clones, around 91% of them seen only once. The sample taken for sequencing was peripheral blood. The origin of the receptors is a man between 25 and 39 years old with active or convalescent COVID-19. Each CDR3 is given with its conserved first and last residue. Each record gives: clone size, V gene, J gene, D gene, CDR3 DNA, CDR3 protein. A D gene is named only where the DNA matches it firmly. A row's size may be missing; if present it is once, few, many or a size class.

size: NA
V: TRBV19
J: TRBJ2-2
D: NA
DNA: TGTGCCAGTAGTATTCATCGGGGTCAGGGGATGGCGAACACCGGGGAGCTGTTTTTT
CDR3: CASSIHRGQGMANTGELFF

size: NA
V: TRBV11-3
J: TRBJ1-2
D: TRBD1
DNA: TGTGCCAGCAGCAAGGGGAGGGACAGGCTAACGGGCTACACCTTC
CDR3: CASSKGRDRLTGYTF

size: NA
V: TRBV7-9
J: TRBJ1-4
D: NA
DNA: TGTGCCAGCAGCTTAATGGAACAGATACGGTCGAGTGAAAAACTGTTTTTT
CDR3: CASSLMEQIRSSEKLFF

size: NA
V: TRBV2
J: TRBJ1-4
D: TRBD1
DNA: TGTGCCAGCATGCCGGACAGGGAAACTGAAAAACTGTTTTTT
CDR3: CASMPDRETEKLFF

size: NA
V: TRBV6-1
J: TRBJ1-1
D: NA
DNA: TGTGCCAGCAGTGAAGGGATGGGGGGGGTCACTGAAGCTTTCTTT
CDR3: CASSEGMGGVTEAFF

size: once
V: TRBV23-1
J: TRBJ1-3
D: TRBD1
DNA: TGCGCCAGCAGGGGACAGCTCTCTGGAAACACCATATATTTT
CDR3: CASRGQLSGNTIYF

size: NA
V: TRBV4-1
J: TRBJ1-3
D: TRBD1
DNA: TGCGCCAGCACCAATACAGGGGCTGGAAACACCATATATTTT
CDR3: CASTNTGAGNTIYF

size: NA
V: TRBV18
J: TRBJ1-1
D: NA
DNA: TGTGCCAGCTCACCCCCCACAGCCTTCCTGAACACTGAAGCTTTCTTT
CDR3: CASSPPTAFLNTEAFF

size: NA
V: TRBV4-2
J: TRBJ1-2
D: NA
DNA: TGTGCCAGCAGCCAAGGATCAGGACAGAACTATGGCTACACCTTC
CDR3: CASSQGSGQNYGYTF

size: NA
V: TRBV6-5
J: TRBJ1-2
D: TRBD1
DNA: TGTGCCAGCAGTTACGACAGGGCCTATGGCTACACCTTC
CDR3: CASSYDRAYGYTF

size: NA
V: TRBV4-2
J: TRBJ2-1
D: NA
DNA: TGTGCCAGCAGCCAAGAGGCCAGCTCCTACAATGAGCAGTTCTTC
CDR3: CASSQEASSYNEQFF